Shown below are 6 T cell receptor beta chains from a single sample sequenced in a study of shared clonotypes between healthy human individuals. Only in-frame clones appear in the TCRdb table, and some are missing; sequencing was by immunoSEQ multiplex PCR. The table lists about 2.1 million clones, around 93% of them singletons, with roughly 1.8% in the top ten. CD45RO-negative CD8 cells positively selected for CCR7 made up the naive population, which excluded terminally differentiated effector memory CD45RA+ cells. Source material: naive CD8+ T cells from PBMCs. All receptors come from a man younger than 35 in good health. Some clones in this sample may be carry-over from other donors' samples.

The rearrangement joins TRBV6-1 to TRBJ2-7, with a weak D call TRBD2 (6 bases). The CDR3 has 15 amino acids. V shed 2 bases and J shed 1 base, with 12 bases lying between them. The V gene's germline CDR1 is MNHNS and CDR2 SASEGT. CDR3 amino acids: CASSEFVGGSYEQYF. CDR3 nucleotides: TGTGCCAGCAGTGAATTCGTCGGAGGGTCCTACGAGCAGTACTTC.

This clone has just one count. The chain uses TRBV27 and TRBJ2-7, with D unclear. CDR1 and CDR2 (germline): MNHEY, SMNVEV (reference sequence). Trimming took off 5 bases at V and 4 bases at J, with 15 bases between the two ends. This CDR3 has 14 amino acids. The CDR3 DNA reads as TGTGCCAGCAGTCCTTCCCAACTCTGGTACGAGCAGTACTTC. Translating gives CASSPSQLWYEQYF.

This clone is a singleton in its sample. V gene TRBV4-1 combines with J gene TRBJ2-2; 8 bases map to TRBD2. The CDR3 covers 14 residues. In germline, CDR1 is MGHRA, CDR2 YSYEKL. V was clipped by 9 bases and J by 5 bases; unmatched bases: 8. CDR3 loop: CASQAGVRTGELFF. The CDR3 DNA reads TGCGCCAGTCAAGCGGGAGTAAGGACCGGGGAGCTGTTTTTT.

The chain employs TRBV7-8 and TRBJ2-3; 9 nucleotides match TRBD2. The CDR3 has 19 residues. The V gene end was trimmed by 2 bases and the J gene end by 3 bases; junction bases not matched to a gene: 15. Germline assignment: CDR1 SGHVS and CDR2 FQNEAQ. The CDR3 spells CASSLRVASGTKTTDTQYF. CDR3 DNA: TGTGCCAGCAGCTTAAGAGTAGCTAGCGGGACCAAGACTACAGATACGCAGTATTTT.

The CDR3 DNA sequence: TGTGCCAGCAGGTTACTAGCGGGGGGCACAGATACGCAGTATTTT. Encoded protein: CASRLLAGGTDTQYF. This chain uses TRBV28 with TRBJ2-3, with TRBD2 matching 11 bases. J lost 1 base, V lost 6 bases, and 3 bases had no gene match. CDR1 MDHEN and CDR2 SYDVKM come from the germline V gene. This CDR3 comprises 15 residues.

Comments on this clone: This sample includes further DNA sequences coding for the same CDR3. This rearrangement joins TRBV27 to TRBJ1-2, with D unresolved. This CDR3 spans 13 amino acids. V lost 2 bases to trimming and J lost 2 bases, with 6 bases between them. Germline CDR1 MNHEY, CDR2 SMNVEV (reference sequence). CDR3 protein: CASSLVPNYGYTF. In DNA form, the CDR3 reads TGTGCCAGCAGTTTAGTTCCCAACTATGGCTACACCTTC.